A single T cell receptor (beta chain) is shown here with its context. This specimen comes from a study of cytomegalovirus exposure and HLA in healthy donors. V was clipped by 0 bases and J by 7 bases, with 5 bases between them. The CDR3 contains 12 residues. Germline CDR1 is SGHRS and CDR2 is YFSETQ. Use of 60 Vbeta and 13 Jbeta primers characterized the PCR. Clones were sequenced by immunoSEQ multiplex PCR, and TCRdb holds only the in-frame ones, with some missing. This sample has approximately 150,000 clones, with 76% found just once. The chain employs TRBV5-1 and TRBJ2-1; the D is unclear. The sample consisted of PBMCs. This TCR derives from a man aged 60-69 years in good health and CMV-seronegative. The CDR3 DNA is TGCGCCAGCAGCTTGGCGAGTAATGAGCAGTTCTTC. Encoded protein: CASSLASNEQFF.